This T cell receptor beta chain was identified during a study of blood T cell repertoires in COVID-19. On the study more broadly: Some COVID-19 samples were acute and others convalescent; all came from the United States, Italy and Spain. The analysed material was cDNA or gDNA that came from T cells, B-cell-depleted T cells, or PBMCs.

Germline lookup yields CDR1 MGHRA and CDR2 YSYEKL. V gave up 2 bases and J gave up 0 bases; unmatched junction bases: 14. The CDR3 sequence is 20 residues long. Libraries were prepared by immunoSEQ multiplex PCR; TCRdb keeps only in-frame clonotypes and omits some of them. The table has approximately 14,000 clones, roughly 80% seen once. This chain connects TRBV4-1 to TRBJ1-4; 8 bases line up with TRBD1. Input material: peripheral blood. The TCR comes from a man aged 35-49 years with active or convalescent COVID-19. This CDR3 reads CASSQLRTGQGFATNEKLFF. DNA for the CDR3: TGCGCCAGCAGCCAACTGAGGACAGGGCAGGGATTTGCAACTAATGAAAAACTGTTTTTT.